This TCR beta chain was captured in a study of blood T cell repertoires in COVID-19. The wider study: Samples representing acute and convalescent COVID-19 were sourced from the United States, Italy and Spain.

Note on this clone: A read error may produce the germline difference seen at one junction end.

The CDR3 is made up of 14 amino acids. Germline V gives CDR1 SSHAT, CDR2 FNYEAQ (reference sequence). Repertoires were generated with immunoSEQ multiplex PCR, while TCRdb's copy carries only in-frame clones and drops some. The table includes tens of thousands of clones, roughly 85% detected once. This TCR was sampled from a human donor in a cohort sampled during active COVID-19. Material for sequencing was peripheral blood. The chain has TRBV7-7 and TRBJ2-5; tentative D call: TRBD2 (6 bases). This CDR3 reads CASSLVGGSRSQYF. In DNA form, the CDR3 reads TGTGCTAGCAGCTTAGTGGGGGGAAGCCGCTCTCAGTACTTC.